Given below is one TCR beta chain in context. This sample was taken from a study of T cells in Graves' hyperthyroidism and ophthalmopathy. Germline V CDR1 and CDR2: SGHRS, YFSETQ. Trimming removed 5 bases from V and 7 bases from J; junction bases left unmatched: 5. The CDR3 loop spans 13 amino acids. Amplification targeted TCR beta CDR3 regions from RNA transcripts. The HTBI set primed first-round TCR CDR3 RT-PCR. TCRdb ran MiXCR on the multiplex PCR reads and lists one entry per CDR3 protein. The table records fewer than 450,000 distinct CDR3 sequences, around 15% of them present only once. This chain connects TRBV5-1 to TRBJ1-5, with TRBD1 matching over 8 bases. The origin of this receptor is a woman aged 55-69 years with Graves' ophthalmopathy. Sequenced: blood. This CDR3 reads CASRYDRGQPQHF. DNA for the CDR3: TGCGCCAGCAGATACGACAGGGGACAGCCCCAGCATTTT.